This T cell receptor (beta chain) was captured by sequencing in a study of CD8+ T cells in alopecia areata. Germline CDR1 and CDR2: MGHDK and SYGVNS. CDR3 length: 16 residues. V gave up 5 bases and J gave up 8 bases; unmatched junction bases: 17. cDNA serving as the sequencing template came from extracted, reverse transcribed RNA. Only in-frame clones appear in the TCRdb table, and some are missing; sequencing was by immunoSEQ multiplex PCR. The sample has about 120,000 clones, roughly 69% seen once. This chain joins TRBV25-1 and TRBJ1-2; 7 bases line up with TRBD1. Sequencing was performed on CD4+ T cells sorted from blood. This clonotype was obtained from a human donor in good health. The CDR3 DNA reads TGTGCCAGCAGTTCCGACAATGGGGGGACAGTTCGAGGCTACACCTTC. Protein: CASSSDNGGTVRGYTF.